In its sample, the clone carrying this TCR beta chain was seen many times. The antigen is not known. The sample comes from a study of human T cells and chemical hapten exposure. Study context: TCR yields differed between samples (mainly from small differences in pooled library volume). Study findings and constraints: All donors were alopecia patients, so their immunity may differ from that of healthy people.

Specified time point: patch test 2, 6 weeks after DPC sensitization. As to treatment: therapeutic diphenylcyclopropenone sensitization with weekly scalp DPC. Germline values: CDR1 SGHNT, CDR2 YYREEE (reference sequence). The CDR3 sequence is 14 residues long. V lost 0 bases and J 11 bases, leaving 14 bases between the germline ends. TCRdb re-analysed the RACE reads in MiXCR, keeping a single row per CDR3 protein. This table has 85,000 or so distinct CDR3 sequences, roughly 12% appearing once. The chain has TRBV5-4 and TRBJ2-2, with D possibly being TRBD2 (5 bases). Sequencing used whole blood, obtained in connection with sensitization to the hapten diphenylcyclopropenone (DPC). This clonotype was sampled from a man between 18 and 29 years old with alopecia areata. Some clones in this sample may be carry-over from other donors' samples. The CDR3 sequence is CASSLGGMALELFF. The CDR3 coding sequence is TGTGCCAGCAGCTTGGGAGGGATGGCCCTCGAGCTGTTTTTT.